This T cell receptor (beta chain) was sequenced during a study of cytomegalovirus exposure and HLA in healthy donors. TCRdb's table, derived via immunoSEQ multiplex PCR, lists solely in-frame clones and lacks some. The profile shows about 160,000 clones, around 90% of them singletons. V was clipped by 10 bases and J by 5 bases, with 11 bases between them. CDR3 length equals 12 residues. Germline V gives CDR1 LNHDA, CDR2 SQIVND (reference sequence). This chain links TRBV19 with TRBJ2-2; tentatively, D is TRBD2 (6 bases). The sequenced material came from PBMCs. The TCR was taken from a man aged 18 to 35 in good health and CMV-seronegative. The chain's CDR3 is CATTSRTGELFF. The CDR3 DNA reads TGTGCCACCACTAGCCGGACCGGGGAGCTGTTTTTT.